These 14 T cell receptor beta chains were all obtained from the same sample, sequenced in a study of blood T cells in healthy people across ages. Primed by a sample-barcoded 5' primer and a J-beta primer mix, a second PCR proceeded for about 7 to 11 cycles. MiXCR, applied by TCRdb to the 5' RACE reads, yields one record per CDR3 protein. The sample has under 700,000 distinct CDR3 sequences; 24% are singletons. Separately, the same data were catalogued under a study of T cells of mothers and their children.

Sample: blood. The receptors shown here come from a boy between 10 and 17 years old in good health.

This chain uses TRBV6-5 with TRBJ1-2, with 7 bases aligning to TRBD1. The CDR3 contains 14 residues. Losses at the gene ends were 7 bases for V and 4 bases for J; bases not matched to a gene: 9. CDR1 and CDR2 (germline): MNHEY, SVGAGI. The CDR3 bases are TGTGCCAGCATTGAACCAGGGGGTTCCTATGGCTACACCTTC. Amino acids: CASIEPGGSYGYTF.

The table lists this clonotype with a few counts. The chain employs TRBV28 and TRBJ2-5; D might be TRBD2 (6 bases). The DNA end favors TRBJ2-7, so the J call may be wrong. The CDR3 is 16 amino acids. The germline V gene has CDR1 MDHEN and CDR2 SYDVKM. CDR3 region: CASSSGTGLQAYEQYF. The CDR3 nucleotides are TGTGCCAGCAGTTCCGGGACTGGGCTCCAAGCCTACGAGCAGTACTTC.

This clonotype was seen a handful of times. This sequence joins TRBV20-1 and TRBJ1-4, with TRBD1 as a possible D gene (5 bases). This CDR3 has 16 residues. CDR1 is DFQATT, CDR2 SNEGSKA, per germline (reference sequence). The ends were cut back, 1 base at V and 4 bases at J, with 16 bases in the middle. The CDR3 sequence is CSARGWTQSHNEKLFF. CDR3 coding DNA: TGCAGTGCTAGAGGCTGGACACAAAGCCATAATGAAAAACTGTTTTTT.

This clonotype was detected a few times. The V gene is TRBV9, the J gene TRBJ2-5; TRBD2 matches at 12 bases. The CDR3 is 19 residues long. V shed 3 bases and J 0 bases; nucleotides not matched to a gene: 12. Germline V gene data show CDR1 as SGDLS and CDR2 as YYNGEE. CDR3: CASSAPGLAGFGYQETQYF. CDR3 bases: TGTGCCAGCAGCGCCCCGGGACTAGCGGGTTTTGGGTACCAAGAGACCCAGTACTTC.

This clonotype was observed a handful of times. The chain employs TRBV7-2 and TRBJ2-1; 14 bases align to TRBD2. The CDR3 has 16 amino acids. V shed 1 base, J shed 7 bases, and the junction held 3 bases outside the gene matches. The germline CDR1 and CDR2 sequences are SGHTA and FQGNSA. The CDR3 is CASSLGGLAGVNEQFF. CDR3 sequence (DNA): TGTGCCAGCAGCTTAGGGGGACTAGCGGGGGTTAATGAGCAGTTCTTC.

The chain combines TRBV7-2 with TRBJ2-1; the D gene is possibly TRBD2 (5 bases). V lost 0 bases and J 4 bases, leaving 19 bases between the germline ends. Germline values: CDR1 SGHTA, CDR2 FQGNSA. CDR3 size: 18 residues. This chain's CDR3 is CASSLAHITEREYNEQFF. The CDR3 DNA reads as TGTGCCAGCAGCTTAGCGCATATTACAGAACGGGAATACAATGAGCAGTTCTTC.

This clonotype was seen a handful of times. This chain links TRBV27 with TRBJ2-1; no reliable D call. In germline, CDR1 is MNHEY, CDR2 SMNVEV (reference sequence). V lost 8 bases and J lost 6, with 17 bases in between. The CDR3 is made up of 14 amino acids. The CDR3 sequence: CASGPFGYLNEQFF. Here the CDR3 DNA reads TGTGCCAGCGGACCATTCGGTTATCTCAATGAGCAGTTCTTC.

There are a few counts of this clonotype. This chain connects TRBV28 to TRBJ2-5; D perhaps matches TRBD1 (8 bases). Germline CDR1 is MDHEN and CDR2 is SYDVKM. The CDR3 is made up of 18 amino acids. V was shortened by 7 bases and J by 4 bases, with 28 bases between the two germline ends. CDR3 in amino acids: CASTAQKSHRGGRETQYF. The CDR3, as DNA: TGTGCCAGCACAGCCCAGAAGAGCCACAGGGGGGGGAGAGAGACCCAGTACTTC.

The rearrangement links TRBV19 to TRBJ1-2; 8 nucleotides match TRBD1. This CDR3 contains 15 residues. Looked up from germline, CDR1 is LNHDA and CDR2 is SQIVND (reference sequence). J lost 0 bases, V lost 6 bases, and 6 bases had no gene match. CDR3 sequence reads: CASRGMTGANYGYTF. Here the CDR3 DNA reads TGTGCCAGTAGGGGGATGACAGGGGCTAACTATGGCTACACCTTC.

In its sample, this clonotype was seen a few times. V usage is TRBV29-1 and J usage is TRBJ1-2; D uncertain. Germline V gene lookup returns CDR1 SQVTM and CDR2 ANQGSEA. Trimming pared 7 bases from V and 6 bases from J, leaving 15 bases between. The CDR3 runs to 12 residues. DNA for the CDR3: TGCAGCGGTCCCCCGGGCCCGGATGGCTACACCTTC. Translating gives CSGPPGPDGYTF.

This chain uses TRBV11-2 with TRBJ2-1, with 15 bases matching TRBD2. The CDR3 has 19 residues. J gave up 2 bases and V 4 bases, and 9 bases lay outside the gene matches. Germline V gene sequence: CDR1 SGHAT, CDR2 FQNNGV. For the CDR3, the DNA is TGTGCCAGCAGCTCCCCCAAGGGACTAGCGGGAGGCCCCTACAATGAGCAGTTCTTC. This encodes CASSSPKGLAGGPYNEQFF.

This sequence joins TRBV4-3 and TRBJ2-5; TRBD2 might be the D (6 bases). The germline CDR1 and CDR2 sequences are LGHNA and YSLEER. Trimming shortened V by 4 bases and J by 3 bases, and 24 bases separated the two germline ends. This CDR3 has 18 residues. The CDR3 bases are TGCGCCAGCAGCCGACACCCCAGGACTACTAATGCGGAAGAGACCCAGTACTTC. This sequence encodes CASSRHPRTTNAEETQYF.

This rearrangement joins TRBV9 to TRBJ2-2, with D maybe TRBD1 (6 bases). CDR1 is SGDLS and CDR2 is YYNGEE in the germline V gene. The germline V and J ends were trimmed by 0 bases and 0 bases, with 9 bases remaining between them. This CDR3 contains 16 residues. As DNA, the CDR3 is TGTGCCAGCAGCGTAGCTACAGGGACGAACACCGGGGAGCTGTTTTTT. Translation gives CASSVATGTNTGELFF.

This clonotype showed up just a few times. The chain has TRBV9 and TRBJ1-5; D not certain. From germline, CDR1 is SGDLS and CDR2 YYNGEE. CDR3 length: 14 residues. Trimming left V 0 bases short and J 5 bases short, with 9 bases between. The CDR3 coding sequence is TGTGCCAGCAGCGTAGCAATTATTTATCAGCCCCAGCATTTT. This translates into CASSVAIIYQPQHF. The full variable domain, its missing parts supplied by reference TRBV9 and TRBJ1-5, is DSGVTQTPKHLITATGQRVTLRCSPRSGDLSVYWYQQSLDQGLQFLIQYYNGEERAKGNILERFSAQQFPDLHSELNLSSLELGDSALYFCASSVAIIYQPQHFGDGTRLSIL.